The present T cell receptor (beta chain) was sequenced within a study of blood T cell repertoires in COVID-19. Overall study context: Sites across the United States, Italy and Spain contributed samples from acute and convalescent COVID-19. Nucleic acid was either cDNA or gDNA, and it came from T cells, B-cell-depleted T cells, or PBMCs.

With 4 bases removed from V and 6 bases from J, the gap between germline ends came to 17 bases. Germline lookup yields CDR1 SGHRS and CDR2 YFSETQ. The CDR3 is 16 amino acids. Researchers sorted participants into cohorts using their self-reported clinical history. Authors' analysis steps: Using reference gene primer amplification, nucleated cell counts were estimated. The protocol was immunoSEQ multiplex PCR, while the TCRdb copy is restricted to in-frame clones and leaves out a portion. V, J and clone size reflect that table, while D and trimming were determined from the DNA. The repertoire consists of about 100,000 clones, with 80% to 90% occurring once and the leading ten covering roughly 3%.

The J gene is TRBJ1-6, the V gene TRBV5-1, with D perhaps TRBD1 (5 bases). Sequenced material: PBMCs or T cells enriched from blood (not recorded which). The clonotype comes from a woman aged 45-59 years who had recovered from COVID-19. The CDR3 here is CASSLIGDSPNSPLHF. Written as DNA, the CDR3 is TGCGCCAGCAGCCTGATAGGTGACAGTCCTAATTCACCCCTCCACTTT.